These T cell receptor beta chains were read from a single sample in a study of cytomegalovirus exposure and HLA in healthy donors. Clones were sequenced by immunoSEQ multiplex PCR, and TCRdb holds only the in-frame ones, with some missing. Here the sample table reports 40,000 or so clones. The sequencing input was PBMCs. These receptors all come from a male donor in good health and CMV-seronegative. Each CDR3 is given with its conserved first and last residue. The D gene is left open where the match is weak.

j_call	d_call	v_call	cdr3_aa	cdr3_nt
TRBJ1-1	.	TRBV19	CASYINTEAFF	TGTGCCAGTTATATAAACACTGAAGCTTTCTTT
TRBJ1-4	.	TRBV6-1	CASSEAFPSKLFF	TGTGCCAGCAGTGAAGCGTTCCCTTCAAAACTGTTTTTT
TRBJ2-2	TRBD1	TRBV2	CASSPRTGPGELFF	TGTGCCAGCAGCCCCCGGACAGGGCCCGGGGAGCTGTTTTTT
TRBJ1-3	.	TRBV5-1	CASSLYASHSGNTIYF	TGCGCCAGCAGCTTGTATGCCAGTCACTCTGGAAACACCATATATTTT
TRBJ2-7	TRBD2	TRBV12-5	CASGLVPVLAGAHEQYF	TGTGCTAGTGGTTTGGTACCAGTACTAGCGGGGGCTCACGAGCAGTACTTC
TRBJ2-7	.	TRBV27	CASSHSLATYEQYF	TGTGCCAGCAGCCACTCCCTAGCGACCTACGAGCAGTACTTC
TRBJ2-6	TRBD1	TRBV11-3	CASSLTGTGAGANVLTF	TGTGCCAGCAGCTTGACCGGGACAGGGGCTGGGGCCAACGTCCTGACTTTC
TRBJ1-4	.	TRBV6-6	CASSYDGAEKLFF	TGTGCCAGCAGTTACGACGGAGCCGAAAAACTGTTTTTT
TRBJ2-1	.	TRBV5-3	CARDINEQFF	TGTGCCAGAGACATAAATGAGCAGTTCTTC
TRBJ2-5	TRBD1	TRBV30	CAWTLRTGWETQYF	TGTGCCTGGACTCTAAGGACAGGGTGGGAGACCCAGTACTTC
TRBJ1-2	.	TRBV5-1	CASSLVVRQGYGYTF	TGCGCCAGCAGCTTGGTGGTGCGGCAGGGCTATGGCTACACCTTC
TRBJ2-3	.	TRBV4-1	CASRDSLASPSTDTQYF	TGCGCCAGCAGGGACAGTTTGGCCTCTCCTAGCACAGATACGCAGTATTTT
TRBJ1-2	.	TRBV7-9	CASSFVLGENNYGYTF	TGTGCCAGCAGCTTCGTCCTCGGAGAAAATAACTATGGCTACACCTTC
TRBJ2-1	TRBD2	TRBV6-1	CATWTSGVPYNEQFF	TGTGCCACCTGGACTAGCGGGGTACCCTACAATGAGCAGTTCTTC
TRBJ2-1	.	TRBV6-5	CASSYGGYGGPHEQFF	TGTGCCAGCAGTTATGGGGGTTACGGGGGGCCTCATGAGCAGTTCTTC
TRBJ2-5	TRBD2	TRBV6-1	CASSVSSGGSQETQYF	TGTGCCAGCAGTGTATCTAGCGGGGGTTCCCAAGAGACCCAGTACTTC
TRBJ1-4	TRBD1	TRBV9	CASSTTGGREKLFF	TGTGCCAGCAGCACCACAGGGGGCAGGGAAAAACTGTTTTTT
TRBJ1-5	.	TRBV6-1	CASSEYSGANQPQHF	TGTGCCAGCAGTGAATATTCAGGGGCCAATCAGCCCCAGCATTTT
TRBJ2-3	TRBD2	TRBV15	CATSRDLSTSGQNSRTTDTQYF	TGTGCCACCAGCAGAGACCTCTCGACTAGCGGGCAAAACTCTAGAACCACAGATACGCAGTATTTT
TRBJ2-5	TRBD2	TRBV11-2	CATPPTGTSGVRGGRTQYF	TGTGCCACCCCCCCCACCGGGACTAGCGGGGTGCGGGGAGGGAGAACCCAGTACTTC
TRBJ1-2	.	TRBV28	CASSLAGKGDGYTF	TGTGCCAGCAGTTTGGCAGGGAAAGGGGATGGCTACACCTTC
TRBJ1-2	.	TRBV5-8	CASSLQVVYGYTF	TGTGCCAGCAGCTTACAAGTGGTCTATGGCTACACCTTC
TRBJ2-2	TRBD1	TRBV6-4	CASKGGQGMLFF	TGTGCCAGCAAGGGGGGACAGGGGATGCTGTTTTTT
TRBJ1-2	TRBD1	TRBV5-1	CASSPRTGGYNYGYTF	TGCGCCAGCAGCCCCCGGACAGGGGGGTATAACTATGGCTACACCTTC
TRBJ2-7	.	TRBV6-6	CASRATTYEQYF	TGTGCCAGCAGGGCGACTACTTACGAGCAGTACTTC
TRBJ2-5	.	TRBV4-1	CASSSPGLQTPNQETQYF	TGCGCCAGCAGCTCCCCGGGACTCCAAACCCCGAATCAAGAGACCCAGTACTTC
TRBJ1-1	.	TRBV7-8	CASSLGGVVPAEAFF	TGTGCCAGCAGCTTAGGTGGAGTAGTGCCAGCTGAAGCTTTCTTT
TRBJ2-3	TRBD2	TRBV4-1	CASSQVPSGGAGTDTQYF	TGCGCCAGCAGCCAAGTGCCTAGCGGGGGGGCCGGTACAGATACGCAGTATTTT
TRBJ2-3	.	TRBV2	CASSDSTDTDTQYF	TGTGCCAGCAGTGACAGTACCGACACAGATACGCAGTATTTT
TRBJ1-5	.	TRBV4-1	CASSPPGQRQPQHF	TGCGCCAGCAGCCCACCAGGGCAGCGTCAGCCCCAGCATTTT
TRBJ1-2	.	TRBV30	CAWERYGGAGYTF	TGTGCCTGGGAGCGGTACGGGGGAGCTGGCTACACCTTC
TRBJ2-7	.	TRBV2	CASSSTGQSYEQYF	TGTGCCAGCAGTTCGACAGGTCAATCCTACGAGCAGTACTTC
TRBJ2-7	.	TRBV20-1	CSVLAYEQYF	TGCAGTGTTCTTGCCTACGAGCAGTACTTC
TRBJ1-1	.	TRBV5-8	CASTPGGGSSEAFF	TGTGCCAGCACCCCCGGCGGAGGGTCGTCTGAAGCTTTCTTT
TRBJ2-1	TRBD2	TRBV11-1	CASSLAGRDEQFF	TGTGCCAGCAGCTTAGCAGGGAGGGATGAGCAGTTCTTC
TRBJ2-7	TRBD1	TRBV2	CASSSDRGPGEQYF	TGTGCCAGCAGTAGCGACAGGGGGCCGGGCGAGCAGTACTTC
TRBJ2-1	.	TRBV19	CASSKLVLGEQFF	TGTGCCAGTAGTAAACTAGTTCTAGGTGAGCAGTTCTTC
TRBJ1-2	.	TRBV7-8	CASSLEGFLGGYTF	TGTGCCAGCAGCTTAGAGGGGTTTTTGGGTGGCTACACCTTC
TRBJ1-1	.	TRBV5-1	CASSLTVQGNTEAFF	TGCGCCAGCAGCTTGACGGTCCAGGGGAACACTGAAGCTTTCTTT
TRBJ2-7	TRBD2	TRBV2	CASSPRSASGRYEQYF	TGTGCCAGCAGTCCGAGGTCAGCTAGCGGGAGGTACGAGCAGTACTTC
TRBJ1-6	.	TRBV18	CASSDAGAENSPLHF	TGTGCCAGCTCAGATGCGGGAGCGGAGAATTCACCCCTCCACTTT